These 21 T cell receptor beta chains were sequenced from one sample in a study of human T cells and chemical hapten exposure. Each CDR3 protein is one row after TCRdb ran MiXCR on the RACE reads. Among 300,000 to 400,000 distinct CDR3 sequences listed, approximately 6.3% were seen once. Sample time point: patch test 1, 2 weeks after DPC sensitization. Treatment described: therapeutic diphenylcyclopropenone sensitization with weekly scalp DPC. This specimen consisted of whole blood, obtained in connection with sensitization to the hapten diphenylcyclopropenone (DPC). The receptors stem from a woman aged 18 to 35 with alopecia areata. Some clones in this sample may be carry-over from other donors' samples.

Notes on this clonotype: An end of the junction differs from the germline gene, which may be a read error. The chain has TRBV7-9 and TRBJ1-1; the match to TRBD1 covers 11 bases. This CDR3 region has 16 residues. Germline assignment: CDR1 SEHNR and CDR2 FQNEAQ (reference sequence). The CDR3 here is CVSSRGQGAKGTEAFF. The DNA for the CDR3 is TGTGTCAGCAGCCGCGGACAGGGGGCTAAGGGTACTGAAGCTTTCTTT.

The genes are TRBV7-9 and TRBJ1-2; no clear D gene. CDR3 size: 16 residues. V gave up 1 base and J gave up 3 bases, with 15 bases separating them. From germline, CDR1 is SEHNR and CDR2 FQNEAQ (reference sequence). This CDR3 is CASSLGRETNHYGYTF. In nucleotides, the CDR3 is TGTGCCAGCAGCTTAGGAAGAGAGACTAATCACTATGGCTACACCTTC.

This clonotype was seen a few times. V and J are TRBV5-6 and TRBJ2-3; D not resolved. Trimming left V 0 bases short and J 4 bases short, with 6 bases between. This CDR3 comprises 13 residues. The germline gives CDR1 SGHDT, CDR2 YYEEEE. CDR3 sequence: CASSLEAPDTQYF. In nucleotides, the CDR3 is TGTGCCAGCAGCTTGGAAGCCCCAGATACGCAGTATTTT.

The sample holds many counts of this clonotype. This rearrangement joins TRBV5-1 to TRBJ2-3, with 10 bases fitting TRBD2. The CDR3 is 16 residues long. Germline V lookup: CDR1 SGHRS, CDR2 YFSETQ. Trimming at V came to 0 bases and at J to 0 bases, leaving 1 base not matched to a gene. CDR3 residues: CASSLASGSSTDTQYF. The CDR3 nucleotides read TGCGCCAGCAGCTTGGCTAGCGGGAGTAGCACAGATACGCAGTATTTT.

The V call is TRBV7-8, the J call TRBJ2-1; no reliable D call. The CDR3 spans 14 residues. Germline V lookup: CDR1 SGHVS, CDR2 FQNEAQ. The ends were cut back, 5 bases at V and 1 base at J, with 9 bases in the middle. The CDR3 spells CASSPLRSYNEQFF. The CDR3 region has the DNA TGTGCCAGCAGCCCTCTTAGGTCCTACAATGAGCAGTTCTTC.

This clonotype was counted at least ten times. This chain links TRBV4-2 with TRBJ1-2, with D unclear. CDR1 and CDR2 (germline): LGHNA, YNFKEQ. CDR3 size: 14 residues. Trimming took off 0 bases at V and 1 base at J, with 6 bases between the two ends. CDR3 in DNA: TGTGCCAGCAGCCAAGAACGGCTTAACTATGGCTACACCTTC. Residues: CASSQERLNYGYTF.

This clonotype was seen more than once but under ten times. The chain links TRBV4-1 to TRBJ2-5; perhaps TRBD1 as D (5 bases). CDR1 is MGHRA, CDR2 YSYEKL, per germline. Trimming cost V 0 bases and J 5 bases, with 10 bases left between them. The CDR3 is 14 amino acids. The CDR3 DNA is TGCGCCAGCAGCCAAGATACAGGCCCGGAGACCCAGTACTTC. Translation: CASSQDTGPETQYF.

The rearrangement links TRBV10-3 to TRBJ2-1; 9 bases align to TRBD2. V shed 8 bases and J 0 bases; nucleotides not matched to a gene: 14. CDR3 length equals 18 residues. Germline V gives CDR1 ENHRY, CDR2 SYGVKD. The chain's CDR3 is CAIGSGTSLKSSYNEQFF. CDR3 DNA: TGTGCCATCGGGTCTGGGACTAGCCTAAAGAGCTCCTACAATGAGCAGTTCTTC.

This clonotype came up a few times. At one of its ends the junction is not consistent with the germline gene, which may arise from a read error. V usage is TRBV7-7 and J usage is TRBJ2-5, with a weak D call TRBD2 (5 bases). This CDR3 region has 15 residues. Germline V lookup: CDR1 SSHAT, CDR2 FNYEAQ (reference sequence). This CDR3 is CASSSRPGFQETQYF. CDR3 DNA sequence: TGTGCTAGCAGCTCAAGACCGGGATTCCAAGAGACCCAGTACTTC. Full variable domain (missing parts from reference TRBV7-7 and TRBJ2-5): GAGVSQSPRYKVTKRGQDVTLRCDPISSHATLYWYQQALGQGPEFLTYFNYEAQPDKSGLPSDRFSAERPEGSISTLTIQRTEQRDSAMYRCASSSRPGFQETQYFGPGTRLLVL.

This clonotype was observed a handful of times. This sequence joins TRBV29-1 and TRBJ2-3; D unclear. Germline CDR1 reads SQVTM; CDR2 reads ANQGSEA. This CDR3 comprises 12 residues. CDR3 in DNA: TGCAGTATTTCGGGCAGCACAGATACGCAGTATTTT. Encoded protein: CSISGSTDTQYF.

Of note for this clonotype: The CDR3 carries no conserved terminal phenylalanine or tryptophan, so it likely arises from a read error. The chain has TRBV11-2 and TRBJ1-2; D is possibly TRBD1 (5 bases). Per germline, CDR1 SGHAT and CDR2 FQNNGV. V lost 0 bases and J lost 5, with 13 bases in between. The CDR3 runs 15 residues. CDR3: CASSLDPTGAYGYTY. The DNA of the CDR3 is TGTGCCAGCAGCTTAGATCCTACAGGAGCTTATGGCTACACCTAC.

This clonotype was detected ten times or more. V is TRBV7-8 and J is TRBJ1-1; 7 bases are a match to TRBD1. Germline V gives CDR1 SGHVS, CDR2 FQNEAQ. Trimming removed 5 bases from V and 2 bases from J; junction bases left unmatched: 8. CDR3 length: 15 amino acids. Written as DNA, the CDR3 is TGTGCCAGCAGCCCGCGACAGGGTGTCAACACTGAAGCTTTCTTT. Its translation is CASSPRQGVNTEAFF.

The J gene is TRBJ2-1, the V gene TRBV12-3 or TRBV12-4; 7 positions agree with TRBD1. The CDR3 runs 14 residues. The V segment lost 6 bases and the J segment 5 bases; nucleotides outside the gene matches: 7. CDR3 bases: TGTGCCAGCAGCCCACGGACAGGCAACAATGAGCAGTTCTTC. Its protein is CASSPRTGNNEQFF.

The gene calls are TRBV20-1 and TRBJ2-1, with D possibly being TRBD1 (6 bases). V lost 3 bases and J 9 bases, leaving 18 bases between the germline ends. Per the germline V gene, CDR1 is DFQATT and CDR2 is SNEGSKA (reference sequence). This CDR3 contains 14 residues. CDR3 nucleotides: TGCAGTGCTAGCAAGCAGGGGCTTCTCTTTGAGCAGTTCTTC. Protein: CSASKQGLLFEQFF.

This clonotype was counted between two and nine times. The chain recombines TRBV2 with TRBJ1-5; a possible D gene is TRBD1 (5 bases). The germline V gene encodes CDR1 SNHLY and CDR2 FYNNEI. CDR3 size: 15 residues. The V gene lost 6 bases and the J gene lost 0 bases, with 12 bases spanning the gap. The CDR3 DNA sequence: TGTGCCAGCAGGAGGGGACGGAATAGCAATCAGCCCCAGCATTTT. Its protein product is CASRRGRNSNQPQHF.

This chain links TRBV7-9 with TRBJ2-4, with 10 bases identical to TRBD1. Trimming removed 5 bases from V and 7 bases from J; junction bases left unmatched: 2. This CDR3 is 13 amino acids long. CDR1 and CDR2 (germline): SEHNR, FQNEAQ (reference sequence). CDR3 bases: TGTGCCAGCAGCATGGACAGGGGGAACATTCAGTACTTC. Translating gives CASSMDRGNIQYF.

This clonotype was picked up a small number of times. CDR3 residues: CASSPSGGWNNSPLHF. CDR3 nucleotides: TGCGCCAGCAGCCCCTCAGGGGGCTGGAATAATTCACCCCTCCACTTT. The rearrangement uses TRBV5-1 and TRBJ1-6; 8 nucleotides align to TRBD1. The junction had 8 bases not matched to a gene; V was cut back by 4 bases and J by 5 bases. Germline CDR1 is SGHRS and CDR2 is YFSETQ. The CDR3 has 16 amino acids. Supplemented by reference TRBV5-1 and TRBJ1-6, the full variable domain reads KAGVTQTPRYLIKTRGQQVTLSCSPISGHRSVSWYQQTPGQGLQFLFEYFSETQRNKGNFPGRFSGRQFSNSRSEMNVSTLELGDSALYLCASSPSGGWNNSPLHFGNGTRLTVT.

This clonotype showed up just a few times. V and J are TRBV4-2 and TRBJ1-4, with a tentative D call TRBD1 (6 bases). V lost 0 bases and J 2 bases, leaving 13 bases between the germline ends. Germline assignment: CDR1 LGHNA and CDR2 YNFKEQ. The length of the CDR3 is 17 residues. CDR3 DNA sequence: TGTGCCAGCAGCCAAGATGAGAGGGGGACGACTAATGAAAAACTGTTTTTT. Its protein is CASSQDERGTTNEKLFF.

The V and J genes are TRBV20-1 and TRBJ2-2; 8 bases are a match to TRBD2. Germline CDR1 is DFQATT and CDR2 is SNEGSKA (reference sequence). V was pared by 6 bases and J by 8 bases, with 14 bases of the junction left unmatched. The length of the CDR3 is 15 residues. The CDR3 region is CSARPGGGPSGELFF. The CDR3 DNA follows: TGCAGTGCCCGGCCTGGCGGGGGGCCATCGGGGGAGCTGTTTTTT.

This clonotype showed up just a few times. The chain recombines TRBV2 with TRBJ1-6; 7 bases line up with TRBD1. V lost 6 bases, J lost 7 bases, and 9 bases stayed unmatched. The CDR3 loop spans 15 amino acids. The germline CDR1 and CDR2 sequences are SNHLY and FYNNEI. CDR3 residues: CASSVDPGQNSPLHF. CDR3 nucleotides: TGTGCCAGCAGCGTAGACCCGGGACAGAATTCACCCCTCCACTTT.

J is TRBJ2-3 and V is TRBV5-1; the D is unclear. The CDR3 is made up of 15 amino acids. The V end was cut by 1 base, the J end by 5 bases, with 14 bases between. Germline loops: CDR1 SGHRS, CDR2 YFSETQ. The CDR3 reads CASSLNPGVGDTQYF. Here the CDR3 DNA reads TGCGCCAGCAGCTTGAATCCTGGGGTTGGAGATACGCAGTATTTT. Using reference TRBV5-1 and TRBJ2-3 for the parts outside the CDR3, the full variable domain is KAGVTQTPRYLIKTRGQQVTLSCSPISGHRSVSWYQQTPGQGLQFLFEYFSETQRNKGNFPGRFSGRQFSNSRSEMNVSTLELGDSALYLCASSLNPGVGDTQYFGPGTRLTVL.